The 21 T cell receptor beta chains in this list originate from one sample, sequenced in a study of early T cells in non-severe SARS-CoV-2 infection. TCRdb processed the 5' RACE reads anew with MiXCR; each CDR3 protein has one entry. This sample carries roughly 80,000 distinct CDR3 sequences, about 11% of them seen once, and the ten largest clones take more than 10%. This material consisted of whole blood, taken at baseline. These receptors came from an adult who was a healthcare worker with PCR-confirmed SARS-CoV-2 infection or an uninfected control (not recorded which).

This clonotype has only a few counts. The rearrangement links TRBV7-2 to TRBJ1-1; unclear D gene. Germline loops: CDR1 SGHTA, CDR2 FQGNSA. V was shortened by 6 bases and J by 1 base, with 12 bases between the two germline ends. CDR3 length: 14 residues. The CDR3 loop is CASRSGPSNTEAFF. For the CDR3, the DNA is TGTGCCAGCAGGTCGGGCCCTTCGAACACTGAAGCTTTCTTT.

The V call is TRBV12-3 or TRBV12-4, the J call TRBJ2-7, with D unresolved. This CDR3 has 14 residues. V was shortened by 6 bases and J by 1 base, with 13 bases between the two germline ends. CDR3 sequence reads: CASSLALGSYEQYF. The CDR3 DNA reads as TGTGCCAGCAGCCTCGCTTTGGGATCCTACGAGCAGTACTTC.

This clonotype was recorded at least ten times. The V and J genes are TRBV10-3 and TRBJ2-5, with D uncertain. Germline assignment: CDR1 ENHRY and CDR2 SYGVKD. The CDR3 has 11 amino acids. The germline V and J ends were trimmed by 6 bases and 5 bases, with 7 bases remaining between them. The chain's CDR3 is CAISDGETQYF. DNA for the CDR3: TGTGCCATCAGCGACGGTGAGACCCAGTACTTC.

In this sample, this clonotype turned up a few times. The rearrangement links TRBV7-9 to TRBJ2-3; D unclear. CDR1 SEHNR and CDR2 FQNEAQ come from the germline V gene (reference sequence). Trimming left V 5 bases short and J 1 base short, with 22 bases between. The CDR3 sequence is 18 residues long. CDR3 sequence: CASSPLRIAKLRTDTQYF. CDR3 DNA: TGTGCCAGCAGCCCCCTTCGGATAGCAAAGTTGCGCACAGATACGCAGTATTTT.

The chain recombines TRBV11-3 with TRBJ2-5, with D tentatively TRBD2 (6 bases). The germline V gene encodes CDR1 SGHNT and CDR2 YENEEA. This CDR3 spans 16 amino acids. V was pared by 3 bases and J by 1 base, with 15 bases between. This CDR3 is CASSFRGMEGQETQYF. Written as DNA, the CDR3 is TGTGCCAGCAGCTTTCGGGGGATGGAGGGCCAAGAGACCCAGTACTTC.

This clonotype has only a few counts. This chain links TRBV29-1 with TRBJ2-5; no definite D call. V shed 3 bases and J shed 4 bases, with 12 bases lying between them. CDR3 length: 13 residues. Germline values: CDR1 SQVTM, CDR2 ANQGSEA. CDR3 sequence (DNA): TGCAGCGTTGACGTCTCCTTCGGAGAGACCCAGTACTTC. As protein: CSVDVSFGETQYF.

V usage is TRBV14 and J usage is TRBJ1-1; D unresolved. The germline V gene has CDR1 SGHDN and CDR2 FVKESK. There are 15 residues in the CDR3. V was trimmed by 4 bases and J by 0 bases, leaving 12 bases between them. This chain's CDR3 is CASSPRRMMNTEAFF. For the CDR3, the DNA is TGTGCCAGCAGCCCCCGACGGATGATGAACACTGAAGCTTTCTTT.

This clonotype was seen many times. The V gene is TRBV6-6, the J gene TRBJ1-4; D gene unclear. Trimming left V 3 bases short and J 5 bases short, with 7 bases between. The CDR3 loop spans 13 amino acids. The germline V gene encodes CDR1 MNHNY and CDR2 SVGAGI (reference sequence). The CDR3 here is CASSYVGNEKLFF. The CDR3, as DNA: TGTGCCAGCAGTTATGTGGGGAATGAAAAACTGTTTTTT.

This clonotype came up many times. The chain uses TRBV10-3 and TRBJ2-5; D perhaps matches TRBD1 (6 bases). This CDR3 comprises 12 residues. The V gene's germline CDR1 is ENHRY and CDR2 SYGVKD. V was trimmed by 2 bases and J by 8 bases, leaving 9 bases between them. In nucleotides, the CDR3 is TGTGCCATCAGTGAGGGCAGGGGTACCCAGTACTTC. Translated, it gives CAISEGRGTQYF.

This clonotype showed up many times. The rearrangement joins TRBV5-1 to TRBJ1-1, with D possibly TRBD1 on 6 matching bases. Deletions cut 4 bases from V and 0 bases from J, with 16 bases between. This CDR3 contains 16 residues. Germline CDR1 and CDR2: SGHRS and YFSETQ. The CDR3 sequence: CASSVNTGTLNTEAFF. The CDR3 DNA sequence: TGCGCCAGCAGCGTTAATACCGGGACATTGAACACTGAAGCTTTCTTT.

There are a few counts of this clonotype. V usage is TRBV29-1 and J usage is TRBJ2-5; D unresolved. Germline CDR1 SQVTM, CDR2 ANQGSEA. The CDR3 spans 13 residues. V lost 4 bases and J 0 bases, leaving 9 bases between the germline ends. CDR3 sequence: CSVGLMYQETQYF. DNA for the CDR3: TGCAGCGTTGGACTGATGTACCAAGAGACCCAGTACTTC. The full variable domain, in which reference TRBV29-1 and TRBJ2-5 provide the parts outside the CDR3, is SAVISQKPSRDICQRGTSLTIQCQVDSQVTMMFWYRQQPGQSLTLIATANQGSEATYESGFVIDKFPISRPNLTFSTLTVSNMSPEDSSIYLCSVGLMYQETQYFGPGTRLLVL.

This clonotype was recorded many times. For the CDR3, the DNA is TGTGCCAGCTTAACAGGAGGCCTAGGATTCAGAGGGGACAGCTACACCTTC. Its protein is CASLTGGLGFRGDSYTF. The gene calls are TRBV6-1 and TRBJ1-2; a possible D gene is TRBD1 (6 bases). The germline V gene encodes CDR1 MNHNS and CDR2 SASEGT. The CDR3 is 17 amino acids. With 8 bases removed from V and 9 bases from J, the gap between germline ends came to 31 bases.

This sequence joins TRBV29-1 and TRBJ2-3; TRBD1 matches at 9 bases. This CDR3 spans 14 amino acids. Germline CDR1 and CDR2: SQVTM and ANQGSEA. Unmatched junction bases numbered 8, after V lost 6 bases and J lost 4 bases. The DNA for the CDR3 is TGCAGCGTCGCCGGGACAGGGAGCGCAGATACGCAGTATTTT. This gives the protein CSVAGTGSADTQYF.

V usage is TRBV29-1 and J usage is TRBJ1-2; D not resolved. The V gene's germline CDR1 is SQVTM and CDR2 ANQGSEA. The CDR3 runs to 11 residues. V was pared by 1 base and J by 8 bases, with 8 bases between. CDR3 sequence reads: CSVEGEGGYTF. CDR3 bases: TGCAGCGTTGAAGGAGAAGGCGGCTACACCTTC.

This clonotype occurred many times. This sequence joins TRBV2 and TRBJ2-7; maybe TRBD2 (5 bases). This CDR3 contains 15 residues. Germline V CDR1 and CDR2: SNHLY, FYNNEI. The ends were cut back, 1 base at V and 0 bases at J, with 10 bases in the middle. The CDR3 loop is CASSEEGGLSYEQYF. CDR3 coding DNA: TGTGCCAGCAGTGAAGAAGGAGGCCTCTCCTACGAGCAGTACTTC.

CDR3 DNA sequence: TGCAGTGCTAGAGATGTTCGGCTGTTCTATGGCTACACCTTC. This sequence encodes CSARDVRLFYGYTF. The chain recombines TRBV20-1 with TRBJ1-2, with no clear D. V lost 0 bases and J lost 4, with 12 bases in between. The germline CDR1 and CDR2 sequences are DFQATT and SNEGSKA (reference sequence). This CDR3 is 14 amino acids long.

This clonotype was picked up a small number of times. The chain links TRBV5-1 to TRBJ2-5; no clear D. Germline CDR1 is SGHRS and CDR2 is YFSETQ. This CDR3 region has 14 residues. Trimming cost V 4 bases and J 5 bases, with 15 bases left between them. In nucleotides, the CDR3 is TGCGCCAGCAGCCCGAGACCCTCCGCCGAGACCCAGTACTTC. Its protein product is CASSPRPSAETQYF. The full variable domain, in which reference TRBV5-1 and TRBJ2-5 provide the parts outside the CDR3, is KAGVTQTPRYLIKTRGQQVTLSCSPISGHRSVSWYQQTPGQGLQFLFEYFSETQRNKGNFPGRFSGRQFSNSRSEMNVSTLELGDSALYLCASSPRPSAETQYFGPGTRLLVL.

V usage is TRBV7-2 and J usage is TRBJ2-1, with D perhaps matching TRBD1 (5 bases). This CDR3 has 15 amino acids. Germline loops: CDR1 SGHTA, CDR2 FQGNSA. Trimming stripped 4 bases from V and 4 bases from J, with 14 bases between. The CDR3 region is CASSSLQGFYNEQFF. The CDR3 DNA sequence: TGTGCCAGCAGCTCACTCCAGGGTTTTTACAATGAGCAGTTCTTC.

This clonotype was counted ten times or more. The V gene is TRBV6-6, the J gene TRBJ1-2; 7 positions agree with TRBD1. With V trimmed by 7 bases and J by 3 bases, 17 bases remained unmatched. The CDR3 is 17 amino acids. The germline V gene has CDR1 MNHNY and CDR2 SVGAGI (reference sequence). DNA for the CDR3: TGTGCCAGCACCTCCCAGGGAACCGAGGGGGCGGACTATGGCTACACCTTC. Its protein product is CASTSQGTEGADYGYTF.

This clonotype was observed at least ten times. This chain joins TRBV21-1 and TRBJ2-5; TRBD1 reflects the table's D call only, with no check against the DNA. TRBV21-1 counts as a pseudogene. The length of the CDR3 is 16 residues. CDR3 in DNA: TGTGCCAGCAGCAAAGAGGGGGAACAGGGGGCGGAGACCCAGTACTTC. This gives the protein CASSKEGEQGAETQYF.

This clonotype was seen many times. The CDR3 loop reads CASGVGGWTEFYEQYF. For the CDR3, the DNA is TGTGCCAGCGGAGTTGGGGGCTGGACAGAATTCTACGAGCAGTACTTC. This sequence joins TRBV27 and TRBJ2-7; D possibly corresponds to TRBD1 (6 bases). This CDR3 contains 16 residues. Germline assignment: CDR1 MNHEY and CDR2 SMNVEV (reference sequence). V lost 8 bases, J lost 3 bases, and 23 bases lay in between.